This T cell receptor beta chain was documented in a study of OX40 agonist ivuxolimab in advanced cancers. Study-wide context: An agonistic human IgG2 monoclonal antibody against OX40 (CD134) was given.

The table came from immunoSEQ multiplex PCR; TCRdb's copy has only in-frame clones and leaves some out. The sample yields 45,000 to 65,000 clones, 87% seen once. The receptor's source is an adult with an advanced solid tumor such as melanoma, head and neck, liver or kidney cancer. Here the sequenced sample was CD4+ or CD8+ T cells sorted from blood, taken in a trial of the OX40 agonist ivuxolimab.

CDR3 DNA: TGTGCCAGCAGCTTAGTTGCTGTGAATGAGCAGTTCTTC. Translating gives CASSLVAVNEQFF. The chain recombines TRBV7-8 with TRBJ2-1; D not resolved. The length of the CDR3 is 13 residues. Germline lookup yields CDR1 SGHVS and CDR2 FQNEAQ. Trimming took off 1 base at V and 7 bases at J, with 8 bases between the two ends. The entire variable domain, with the rest obtained from reference TRBV7-8 and TRBJ2-1, is as follows: GAGVSQSPRYKVAKRGQDVALRCDPISGHVSLFWYQQALGQGPEFLTYFQNEAQLDKSGLPSDRFFAERPEGSVSTLKIQRTQQEDSAVYLCASSLVAVNEQFFGPGTRLTVL.